This T cell receptor beta chain was identified in a study of blood T cell repertoires in COVID-19. Background on the study: The study drew acute and convalescent COVID-19 samples from the United States, Italy and Spain. T cells, B-cell-depleted T cells, or PBMCs provided the cDNA or gDNA that served as material.

Per the authors' pipeline: Estimated nucleated cell counts came from reference gene primer amplification. Profiling relied on immunoSEQ multiplex PCR, and the TCRdb table lists in-frame clones only, not all of them. That table is the source of V, J and clone size, and D and trimming were worked out from the DNA. The sample carries approximately 40,000 clones, roughly nine tenths recorded once. Input material: peripheral blood. The TCR was taken from a man between 45 and 60 years old in a cohort sampled during active COVID-19.

CDR3: CASSQELPSYNEQFF. CDR3 coding DNA: TGCGCCAGCAGCCAAGAGCTACCCTCCTACAATGAGCAGTTCTTC. This sequence joins TRBV4-3 and TRBJ2-1; D is unclear. V was trimmed by 0 bases and J by 0 bases, leaving 6 bases between them. The CDR3 runs 15 residues. The germline V gene encodes CDR1 LGHNA and CDR2 YSLEER.